This T cell receptor beta chain was obtained from a study of cytomegalovirus exposure and HLA in healthy donors. General study results and limits: Rarity characterized most TCR sequences, yet some public TCRs appeared in many donors.

This CDR3 is 15 amino acids long. Trimming pared 3 bases from V and 5 bases from J, leaving 16 bases between. CDR1 and CDR2 (germline): SEHNR, FQNEAQ (reference sequence). Sequencing used immunoSEQ multiplex PCR; TCRdb keeps in-frame clones, though not all of them. The sample records some 60,000 clones, about 94% being singletons. This clone was observed once. The antigen is undetermined. The gene calls are TRBV7-9 and TRBJ2-5; perhaps TRBD1 as D (6 bases). What was sequenced was PBMCs. This TCR was recovered from a man younger than 35 in good health and CMV-seropositive. The CDR3 coding sequence is TGTGCCAGCAGCTTGGGGCTGGGGGCAGGTGAGACCCAGTACTTC. This sequence encodes CASSLGLGAGETQYF.